A single sample is the source of the 2 T cell receptor beta chains below, sequenced in a study of early T cells in non-severe SARS-CoV-2 infection. One entry per CDR3 protein results from TCRdb running MiXCR on the 5' RACE reads. The sample has roughly 81,000 distinct CDR3 sequences, around 6% seen once. The specimen was whole blood. All receptors derive from an adult who was a healthcare worker with PCR-confirmed SARS-CoV-2 infection or an uninfected control (not recorded which).

The rearrangement uses TRBV25-1 and TRBJ2-7, with D unclear. Per germline, CDR1 MGHDK and CDR2 SYGVNS. Trimming took off 10 bases at V and 0 bases at J, with 10 bases between the two ends. The CDR3 runs 12 residues. CDR3 sequence: CATSYNSYEQYF. The CDR3 nucleotides are TGTGCCACATCATACAACTCCTACGAGCAGTACTTC.

The chain has TRBV10-2 and TRBJ2-3; D gene uncertain. With 1 base removed from V and 4 bases from J, the gap between germline ends came to 3 bases. From germline, CDR1 is WSHSY and CDR2 SAAADI. The CDR3 consists of 12 residues. CDR3 sequence (DNA): TGCGCCAGCAGTGAGTTTGCAGATACGCAGTATTTT. Its translation is CASSEFADTQYF.